This T cell receptor (beta chain) comes out of a study of blood T cell repertoires in COVID-19. This CDR3 is built from 14 residues. CDR1 and CDR2 (germline): MDHEN, SYDVKM. On this clone itself: A read error may account for a junction end that differs from germline.

Patients in Seattle were enrolled during active infection, then followed longitudinally. Data came from immunoSEQ multiplex PCR; TCRdb stores just in-frame clones and leaves some out. The sample gives fewer than 300,000 clones, 80% to 95% of which show up once; about 2.2% is in the top ten. This receptor was identified in a woman aged 25 to 39 with COVID-19, enrolled during active disease. The rearrangement uses TRBV28 and TRBJ2-5; tentatively, D is TRBD1 (6 bases). Sequences were obtained from peripheral blood. The CDR3 here is CASTPGQLQGTQYF. CDR3 nucleotides: TGTGCCAGCACCCCCGGACAGCTCCAAGGGACCCAGTACTTC.